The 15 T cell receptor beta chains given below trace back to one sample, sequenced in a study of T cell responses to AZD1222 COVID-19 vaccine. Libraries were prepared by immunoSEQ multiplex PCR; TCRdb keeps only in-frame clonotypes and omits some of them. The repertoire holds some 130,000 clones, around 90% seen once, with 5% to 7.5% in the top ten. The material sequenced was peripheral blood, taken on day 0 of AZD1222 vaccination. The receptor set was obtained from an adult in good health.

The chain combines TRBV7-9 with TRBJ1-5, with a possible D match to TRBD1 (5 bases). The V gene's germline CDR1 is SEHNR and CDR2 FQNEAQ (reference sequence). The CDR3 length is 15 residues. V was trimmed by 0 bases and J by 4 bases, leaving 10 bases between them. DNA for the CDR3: TGTGCCAGCAGCTTAGCGGCGGGGGGGAATCAGCCCCAGCATTTT. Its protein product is CASSLAAGGNQPQHF.

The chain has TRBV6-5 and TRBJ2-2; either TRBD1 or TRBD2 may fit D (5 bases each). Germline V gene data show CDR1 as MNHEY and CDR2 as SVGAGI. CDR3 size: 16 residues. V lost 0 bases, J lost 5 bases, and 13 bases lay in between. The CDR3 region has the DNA TGTGCCAGCAGTTACTCTCCCCTCAGGGAGACCGGGGAGCTGTTTTTT. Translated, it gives CASSYSPLRETGELFF.

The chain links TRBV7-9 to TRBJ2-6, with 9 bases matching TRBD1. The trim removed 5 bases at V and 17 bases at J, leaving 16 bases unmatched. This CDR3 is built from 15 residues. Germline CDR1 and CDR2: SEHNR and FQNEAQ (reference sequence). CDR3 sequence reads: CASSKSRDRVTLLTF. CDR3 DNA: TGTGCCAGCAGCAAAAGCCGGGACAGGGTGACGCTTTTGACTTTC.

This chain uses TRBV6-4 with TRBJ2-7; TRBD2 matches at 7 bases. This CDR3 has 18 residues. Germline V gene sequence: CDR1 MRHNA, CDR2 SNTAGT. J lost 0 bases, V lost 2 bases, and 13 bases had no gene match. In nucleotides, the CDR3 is TGTGCCAGCAGTGACGCAGAGTCGGGAGGCAGTTACTCCTACGAGCAGTACTTC. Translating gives CASSDAESGGSYSYEQYF.

CDR3 DNA: TGTGCCAGCAGCGCCTTTAGTAACACTGAAGCTTTCTTT. Its translation: CASSAFSNTEAFF. The J gene is TRBJ1-1, the V gene TRBV7-3; D gene unclear. V gave up 5 bases and J gave up 2 bases, with 9 bases separating them. The CDR3 contains 13 residues. Germline V gene lookup returns CDR1 SGHTA and CDR2 FQGTGA.

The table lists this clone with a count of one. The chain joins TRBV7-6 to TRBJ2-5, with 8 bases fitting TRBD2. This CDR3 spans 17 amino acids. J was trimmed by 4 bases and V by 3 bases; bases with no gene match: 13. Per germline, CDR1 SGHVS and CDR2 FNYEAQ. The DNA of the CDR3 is TGTGCCAGCAGCTTCGAGCGGGGGATGGGTGGGGGAGAGACCCAGTACTTC. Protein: CASSFERGMGGGETQYF. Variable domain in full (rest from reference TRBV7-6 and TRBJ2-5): GAGVSQSPRYKVTKRGQDVALRCDPISGHVSLYWYRQALGQGPEFLTYFNYEAQQDKSGLPNDRFSAERPEGSISTLTIQRTEQRDSAMYRCASSFERGMGGGETQYFGPGTRLLVL.

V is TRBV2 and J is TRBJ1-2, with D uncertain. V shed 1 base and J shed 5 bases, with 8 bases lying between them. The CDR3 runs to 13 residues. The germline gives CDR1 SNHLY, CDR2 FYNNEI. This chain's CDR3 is CASSEEGRYGYTF. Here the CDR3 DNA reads TGTGCCAGCAGTGAAGAGGGTCGGTATGGCTACACCTTC.

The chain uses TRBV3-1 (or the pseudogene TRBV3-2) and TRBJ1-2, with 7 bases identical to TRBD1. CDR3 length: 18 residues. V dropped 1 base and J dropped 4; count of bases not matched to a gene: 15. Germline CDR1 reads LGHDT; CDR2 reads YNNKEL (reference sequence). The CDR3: CASSQVARGAGGGYGYTF. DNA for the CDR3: TGTGCCAGCAGCCAAGTTGCCCGCGGGGCAGGGGGAGGCTATGGCTACACCTTC.

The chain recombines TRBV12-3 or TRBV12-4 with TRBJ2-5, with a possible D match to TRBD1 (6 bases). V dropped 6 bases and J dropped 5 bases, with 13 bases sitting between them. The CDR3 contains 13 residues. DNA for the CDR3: TGTGCCAGCAGCCCCGGGACAAGGGAGACCCAGTACTTC. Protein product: CASSPGTRETQYF.

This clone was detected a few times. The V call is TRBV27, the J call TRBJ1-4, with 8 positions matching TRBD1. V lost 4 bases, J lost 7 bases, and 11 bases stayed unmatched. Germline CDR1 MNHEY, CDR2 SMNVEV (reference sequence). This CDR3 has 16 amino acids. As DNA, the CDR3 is TGTGCCAGCAGTTCCCTAACCAGGGGGCAGGGTGAAAAACTGTTTTTT. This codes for CASSSLTRGQGEKLFF.

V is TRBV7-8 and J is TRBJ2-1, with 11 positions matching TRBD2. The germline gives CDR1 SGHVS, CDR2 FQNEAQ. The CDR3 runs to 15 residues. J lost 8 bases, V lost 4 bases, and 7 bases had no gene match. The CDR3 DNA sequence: TGTGCCAGCAGCTCATTAGCGGGGGGGCTTGATGAGCAGTTCTTC. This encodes CASSSLAGGLDEQFF.

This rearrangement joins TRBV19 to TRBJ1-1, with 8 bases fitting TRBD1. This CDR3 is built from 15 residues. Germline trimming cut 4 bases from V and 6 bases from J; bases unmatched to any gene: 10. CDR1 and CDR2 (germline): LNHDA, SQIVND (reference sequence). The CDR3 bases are TGTGCCAGTAGTACTCTCCCAGGGGGCTCCCCTGAAGCTTTCTTT. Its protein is CASSTLPGGSPEAFF.

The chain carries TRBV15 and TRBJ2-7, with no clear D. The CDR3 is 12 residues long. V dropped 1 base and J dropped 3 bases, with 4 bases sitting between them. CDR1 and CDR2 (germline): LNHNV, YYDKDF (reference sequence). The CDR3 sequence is CATSRGDYEQYF. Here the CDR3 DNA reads TGTGCCACCAGCAGAGGCGACTACGAGCAGTACTTC.

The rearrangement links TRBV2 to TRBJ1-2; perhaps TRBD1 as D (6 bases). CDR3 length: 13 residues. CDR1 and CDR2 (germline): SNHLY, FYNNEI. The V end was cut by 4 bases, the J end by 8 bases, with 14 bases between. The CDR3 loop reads CASSGNRDGGYTF. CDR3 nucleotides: TGTGCCAGCAGTGGGAACAGGGATGGCGGCTACACCTTC.

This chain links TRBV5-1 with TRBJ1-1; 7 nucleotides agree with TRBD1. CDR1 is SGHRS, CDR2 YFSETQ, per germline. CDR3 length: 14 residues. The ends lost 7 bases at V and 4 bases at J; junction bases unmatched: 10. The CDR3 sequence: CASQGGRAGTEAFF. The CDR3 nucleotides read TGCGCCAGCCAGGGGGGCAGGGCAGGCACTGAAGCTTTCTTT.